These T cell receptor beta chains were read from a single sample in a study of blood T cells in healthy people across ages. TCRdb re-derived calls from the 5' RACE reads in MiXCR, one entry per CDR3 protein. The data hold approximately 760,000 distinct CDR3 sequences, with 20% to 30% observed a single time. This sample also appeared in a second study, on T cells of mothers and their children.

Specimen: blood. Receptors were obtained from a boy between 10 and 17 years old in good health. Both conserved end residues are part of each CDR3.

J gene | V gene | CDR3 protein
TRBJ2-1 | TRBV5-1 | CASSLEGGPYNEQFF
TRBJ2-1 | TRBV5-1 | CASSLSSGVANEQFF
TRBJ1-5 | TRBV6-6 | CASNFYDQPQHF
. | TRBV9 | CASSVGGGTSGYNEQFF
TRBJ2-7 | TRBV12-3/TRBV12-4 | CASSLSPGLAGPGPYEQYF
TRBJ2-5 | TRBV15 | CATSDREKQETQYF
TRBJ2-7 | TRBV10-3 | CAIGGKPGQGIPYEQYF
TRBJ2-5 | TRBV3-1 | CASSYTEYQETQYF
TRBJ2-7 | TRBV4-1 | CASSQSTKREKSSYEQYF
. | TRBV9 | CASSVAGGETYEQYF
TRBJ1-3 | TRBV7-9 | CASSPSSGNTIYF
TRBJ2-5 | TRBV28 | CASGGRTSGRKTQYF
. | TRBV19 | CASRSSGSYYEQYF
TRBJ2-6 | TRBV20-1 | CSARPAGYGANVLTF
TRBJ2-3 | TRBV9 | CASSVESATDAQYF
TRBJ1-1 | TRBV10-3 | CAISDTGVGTEAFF
TRBJ2-2 | TRBV5-1 | CASRLGNGELFF
TRBJ2-3 | TRBV6-1 | CASSEGREADTQYF
TRBJ1-2 | TRBV6-4 | CASSETGAGTYGYTF
. | TRBV5-1 | CASSLVYGVDEQYF
. | TRBV20-1 | CSARSRGGGYNEQFF
TRBJ2-3 | TRBV12-3/TRBV12-4 | CASSVGARADTQYF
TRBJ1-5 | TRBV6-1 | CASSERAILNQPQHF
TRBJ1-3 | TRBV29-1 | CSVLSGLGNTIYF
TRBJ2-3 | TRBV7-2 | CASSLRDLMSTDTQYF
TRBJ2-3 | TRBV20-1 | CSAPSGGSGDTQYF
. | TRBV28 | CASSFYGTSVVSYEQYF
TRBJ1-4 | TRBV12-3/TRBV12-4 | CASSLGASQKLFF
. | TRBV10-3 | CAISERLAGAGEQFF
TRBJ2-5 | TRBV7-2 | CASRSRGHGETQYF
TRBJ2-3 | TRBV7-9 | CASSQQSGVGTDTQYF